This TCR beta chain was sequenced during a study of cytomegalovirus exposure and HLA in healthy donors. Whole-study findings and limits: The authors reported that TCR beta sequences could predict HLA-A and HLA-B alleles. These predictions were accurate for most subjects in the first cohort. Per published reports, the classifier diagnosed cytomegalovirus status with high specificity and sensitivity.

The PCR made use of 60 Vbeta and 13 Jbeta primers. Using immunoSEQ multiplex PCR, the repertoire was profiled, and TCRdb retains in-frame clones only, with some absent. In the table there are about 160,000 clones, 79% of which are singletons. With respect to this clone: Its antigen remains unidentified.

V trimming: 3 bases; J trimming: 8 bases; junction bases outside the gene matches: 13. CDR3 length: 17 amino acids. The V gene's germline CDR1 is LNHNV and CDR2 YYDKDF (reference sequence). The sample was PBMCs. The TCR originated in a human donor in good health. V gene TRBV15 combines with J gene TRBJ2-1; 10 bases are shared with TRBD2. This chain's CDR3 is CATSRQRAGGPRDEQFF. CDR3 nucleotide sequence: TGTGCCACCAGCAGGCAAAGAGCGGGGGGGCCGAGGGATGAGCAGTTCTTC. The full variable domain, its missing parts supplied by reference TRBV15 and TRBJ2-1, is DAMVIQNPRYQVTQFGKPVTLSCSQTLNHNVMYWYQQKSSQAPKLLFHYYDKDFNNEADTPDNFQSRRPNTSFCFLDIRSPGLGDTAMYLCATSRQRAGGPRDEQFFGPGTRLTVL.